These T cell receptor beta chains were read from a single sample in a study of immune cell composition in non-small cell lung cancer. Libraries were prepared by immunoSEQ multiplex PCR; TCRdb keeps only in-frame clonotypes and omits some of them. This table has more than 1,000 clones, about 74% appearing once. Material: lung tumor tissue. Source of these receptors: a human donor with non-small cell lung cancer. Both conserved end residues are part of each CDR3. The order of the fields is J gene, D gene, clone size, V gene, CDR3 DNA, CDR3 protein. A D gene is named only where the DNA matches it firmly. The size of a clone is reported for some rows only, either as once, few or many, or as a class for expanded clones.

TRBJ2-2 - few TRBV7-2 TGTGCCAGCAGCTTAGGAGGAGGGACCAACGGGGAGCTGTTTTTT CASSLGGGTNGELFF
TRBJ1-1 - few TRBV7-3 TGTGCCAGCAGCTTAAGTGAGGCCACTGAAGCTTTCTTT CASSLSEATEAFF
TRBJ1-1 - - TRBV4-3 TGCGCCAGCAGAGGGGTTACTGAAGCTTTCTTT CASRGVTEAFF
TRBJ2-1 - - TRBV4-1 TGCGCCAGCAGCCATGTAAGTGGGCTAGCGAGTGACAATGAGCAGTTCTTC CASSHVSGLASDNEQFF
TRBJ2-1 TRBD2 - TRBV7-2 TGTGCCAGCAGCTTAGCGCCGGGAGGCTCAAATGAGCAGTTCTTC CASSLAPGGSNEQFF
TRBJ1-4 TRBD1 - TRBV30 TGTGCCTGGAGTGAATTGGACAGGGGTTTTCGGAATGAAAAACTGTTTTTT CAWSELDRGFRNEKLFF
TRBJ1-1 - hyperexpanded TRBV7-6 TGTGCCAGCAGCTCCCCGAGGGCAGAAGCTTTCTTT CASSSPRAEAFF
TRBJ1-1 TRBD1 once TRBV7-6 TGTGCCAGCAGCGCCGCAAGACAGGGTGAAGCTTTCTTT CASSAARQGEAFF
TRBJ1-2 - few TRBV10-2 TGCGCCAGCAGTGAAGAGACAGCCATGCTTAACTATGGCTACACCTTC CASSEETAMLNYGYTF
TRBJ2-3 TRBD2 - TRBV4-1 TGCGCCAGCAGCCAAGATAGTGGACTAGCGGGGGTCACAGATACGCAGTATTTT CASSQDSGLAGVTDTQYF
TRBJ2-1 - - TRBV11-3 TGTGCCAGCAGCTTTAACAGGGTTAATGAGCAGTTCTTC CASSFNRVNEQFF
TRBJ1-4 - - TRBV7-2 TGTGCCAGCAGCAAGGACAGCGCAACTAATGAAAAACTGTTTTTT CASSKDSATNEKLFF
TRBJ1-6 - - TRBV30 TGTGCCTGGAGTGAGGTGGGCTCACCCCTCCACTTT CAWSEVGSPLHF
TRBJ2-7 TRBD2 - TRBV7-2 TGTGCCAGCAGCCCCCCCGGGACTAGCGCGACTCGGAAGCAGTACTTC CASSPPGTSATRKQYF
TRBJ2-3 TRBD2 - TRBV7-6 TGTGCCAGCAGCCAATACCGAACAGAGGGACTAGCGGGATCAGATACGCAGTATTTT CASSQYRTEGLAGSDTQYF
TRBJ2-7 TRBD1 few TRBV5-6 TGTGCCAGCAGCTTGGTTGACAGGGGAACCTACGAGCAGTACTTC CASSLVDRGTYEQYF
TRBJ1-2 - few TRBV19 TGTGCCAGTAGTGCAATCGAGCATGGCTACACCTTC CASSAIEHGYTF
TRBJ1-5 - - TRBV19 TGTGCCAGTAGTATAGATCTGTCAGGGGCCGGTCAGCCCCAGCATTTT CASSIDLSGAGQPQHF
TRBJ2-5 TRBD2 - TRBV5-6 TGTGCCAGCAACACCGACGGGGGGGAGACCCAGTACTTC CASNTDGGETQYF
TRBJ2-1 - - TRBV21-1 TGTGCCAGCTTTCTAGCGGGGGGAGGAGAGCAGTTCTTC CASFLAGGGEQFF
TRBJ2-1 TRBD2 - TRBV7-2 TGTGCCAGCAGCCGGACCACGGGACTAGCGGGAGAAGGTGAGCAGTTCTTC CASSRTTGLAGEGEQFF
TRBJ2-2 - - TRBV7-3 TGTGCCAGCAGCTTAACATCGGGGGTGAACACCGAGGAGCTGTTTTTT CASSLTSGVNTEELFF
TRBJ2-1 TRBD2 once TRBV7-3 TGTGCCAGCAGCCTAACTAGCGGGAGTAGGAATGAGCAGTTCTTC CASSLTSGSRNEQFF
TRBJ2-2 - - TRBV5-1 TGCGCCAGCAGCTTGGCCACCAGGGTTAACACCGGGGAGCTGTTTTTT CASSLATRVNTGELFF
TRBJ2-5 TRBD1 - TRBV4-1 TGCGCCAGCAGCCCCAGAGCAACAGGGGGCTTCCAAGAGACCCAGTACTTC CASSPRATGGFQETQYF
TRBJ1-1 TRBD1 large TRBV11-1 TGTGCCAGCAGCCGACAGGGCAACACTGAAGCTTTCTTT CASSRQGNTEAFF
TRBJ1-1 TRBD1 - TRBV6-1 TGTGCCAGCAGTGAGGCCGGGACAGGGCGAAATATAGCTTTCTTT CASSEAGTGRNIAFF
TRBJ2-3 - large TRBV7-9 TGTGCCAGCAGCCCAGCCATTCAGGCGGGGGCCAAAGATACGCAGTATTTT CASSPAIQAGAKDTQYF
TRBJ2-7 - few TRBV9 TGTGCCAGCAGCGTAGACCAGGCCAGCTCCTACGAGCAGTACTTC CASSVDQASSYEQYF
TRBJ1-1 - - TRBV11-2 TGTGCCAGCAGCCCGCAGGGGTTTAACACTGAAGCTTTCTTT CASSPQGFNTEAFF
TRBJ2-7 TRBD1 large TRBV4-2 TGTGCCAGCAGCCAAGCTTCATATACCGGGACAGGGGGCTCCTACGAGCAGTACTTC CASSQASYTGTGGSYEQYF
TRBJ2-3 TRBD2 - TRBV30 TGTGCCTGGAGTGTACCCGGGCGGGGGAGCACAGATACGCAGTATTTT CAWSVPGRGSTDTQYF
TRBJ2-1 TRBD2 - TRBV7-6 TGTGCCAGCAGCCTTTTGCGGGGGGGCCTTTCGGAGCAGTTCTTC CASSLLRGGLSEQFF
TRBJ2-5 TRBD2 - TRBV7-2 TGTGCCAGCAGCCACGCGCGGGGGAGTAAGGAGACCCAGTACTTC CASSHARGSKETQYF
TRBJ1-2 TRBD1 few TRBV2 TGTGCCAGCAGTGGGTCGGGACAGCCGAACGGCTACACCTTC CASSGSGQPNGYTF
TRBJ1-5 TRBD1 - TRBV19 TGTGCCAGTAGATCTGGACAGGGGTATCAGCCCCAGCATTTT CASRSGQGYQPQHF
TRBJ2-5 TRBD2 - TRBV29-1 TGCAGCGTTGGAAGGGGCGGGAGCGAGTCGACCCAGTACTTC CSVGRGGSESTQYF
TRBJ1-1 - - TRBV7-6 TGTGCCAGCAGCGCACAGACAGCGAACACTGAAGCTTTCTTT CASSAQTANTEAFF
TRBJ2-3 - few TRBV27 TGTGCCAGCAGTTTAGTAAGGAGCGGTAGCACAGATACGCAGTATTTT CASSLVRSGSTDTQYF
TRBJ2-5 TRBD1 - TRBV7-2 TGTGCCAGCAGCTTAAGGGGACAGATCCAAGAGACCCAGTACTTC CASSLRGQIQETQYF
TRBJ2-7 TRBD2 - TRBV11-2 TGTGCCAGCAGCTTAGAGAGTAGCGGGAGCTCATACTACGAGCAGTACTTC CASSLESSGSSYYEQYF
TRBJ1-1 - - TRBV7-9 TGTGCCAGCAGTTTTGACACGCCGGCAGGCACTGAAGCTTTCTTT CASSFDTPAGTEAFF
TRBJ1-2 TRBD1 few TRBV5-1 TGCGCCAGCAGGCTTTGGGACAGTCATGGCTACACCTTC CASRLWDSHGYTF
TRBJ2-7 TRBD1 - TRBV15 TGTGCCACCAGGTCCGACAGGGCGGCCGACGAGCAGTACTTC CATRSDRAADEQYF
TRBJ1-2 TRBD1 - TRBV7-6 TGTGCCAGCAGCTTAGGTCCGGGACAGGGAAGTGGCTACACCTTC CASSLGPGQGSGYTF
TRBJ2-2 TRBD1 few TRBV7-2 TGTGCCAGCAGACACCGGGACAGGGGGGCCGGGGAGCTGTTTTTT CASRHRDRGAGELFF
TRBJ2-2 TRBD1 few TRBV19 TGTGCCAGTAGCAGGGAGCATTCGGGACAGGGGAGAACCGGGGAGCTGTTTTTT CASSREHSGQGRTGELFF
TRBJ2-2 TRBD1 - TRBV19 TGTGCCAGTAGTGACTGGGACAGAGGCACCGGGGAGCTGTTTTTT CASSDWDRGTGELFF
TRBJ1-1 - - TRBV6-5 TGTGCCAGCAGTTACGGGGGAGGGCGTTCTGAAGCTTTCTTT CASSYGGGRSEAFF
TRBJ1-5 TRBD1 - TRBV18 TGTGCCAGCTCGGAAAGGACAGGGAGAGTTGGTCAGCCCCAGCATTTT CASSERTGRVGQPQHF
TRBJ1-2 - once TRBV11-2 TGTGCCAGCAGCTTGCCCCGGGGGTATGGCTACACCTTC CASSLPRGYGYTF
TRBJ1-4 - - TRBV9 TGTGCCAGCAGCCAACAGGCTGGTGAAAAACTGTTTTTT CASSQQAGEKLFF